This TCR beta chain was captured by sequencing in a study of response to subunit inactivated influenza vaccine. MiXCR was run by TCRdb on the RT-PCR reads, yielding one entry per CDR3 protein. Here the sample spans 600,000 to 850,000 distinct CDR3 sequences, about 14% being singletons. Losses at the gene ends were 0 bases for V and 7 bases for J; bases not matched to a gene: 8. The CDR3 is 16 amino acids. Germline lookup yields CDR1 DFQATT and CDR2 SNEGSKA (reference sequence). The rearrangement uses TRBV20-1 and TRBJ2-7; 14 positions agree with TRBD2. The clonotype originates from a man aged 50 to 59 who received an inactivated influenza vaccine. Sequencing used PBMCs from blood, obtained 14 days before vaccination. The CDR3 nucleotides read TGCAGTGCTAGAGATAAGGGACTAGCGGGAGCGCGTGAGCAGTACTTC. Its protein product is CSARDKGLAGAREQYF.